The clone carrying this TCR beta chain appeared many times. Its antigen is unidentified. The data are from a study of identical twins. Findings and caveats of the study: The abundant beta clonotypes from cord blood had fewer insertions, and memory repertoires had none of this. Conclusions rested on cross-sectional statistics rather than following the same donors. Sequences that were beta out-of-frame showed weaker excess twin sharing.

TCRdb re-called the 5' RACE reads through MiXCR, storing one row per CDR3 protein. The sample contains hundreds of thousands of distinct CDR3 sequences, 18% of which appear only once. V shed 3 bases and J shed 7 bases, with 15 bases lying between them. The germline V gene has CDR1 DFQATT and CDR2 SNEGSKA (reference sequence). This CDR3 comprises 14 residues. The sample was also reused in another study, on T cells expressing NK-cell markers. That report adds: Just one sequenced donor of eight was HCMV-seronegative, while seven were seropositive.

This clonotype was obtained from a woman aged 18-29 years in good health. Sequencing input: PBMCs. This sequence joins TRBV20-1 and TRBJ2-2, with D tentatively TRBD1 or TRBD2 (6 bases each). The CDR3 here is CSASGGPADGELFF. In DNA form, the CDR3 reads TGCAGTGCTAGCGGGGGCCCCGCCGACGGGGAGCTGTTTTTT.